This entry describes one TCR beta chain. This record comes from a study of CD8+ T cells in alopecia areata. It was cDNA, reverse transcribed from extracted RNA, that served as the sequencing template. Only in-frame clones appear in the TCRdb table, and some are missing; sequencing was by immunoSEQ multiplex PCR. The data hold some 120,000 clones, with about 50% observed a single time. The clonotype was recovered from a human donor with alopecia areata. Sequencing was performed on NKG2D-low CD8+ T cells sorted from blood.

DNA of the CDR3: TGTGCCAGCAGTTCCGGGACTAGCGGGGGAAATGAGCAGTTCTTC. Its protein product is CASSSGTSGGNEQFF. The chain couples TRBV27 to TRBJ2-1, with 14 bases that match TRBD2. Germline values: CDR1 MNHEY, CDR2 SMNVEV (reference sequence). The ends lost 4 bases at V and 7 bases at J; junction bases unmatched: 3. The CDR3 runs 15 residues.